Sequencing of this TCR beta chain was carried out in a study of CD8+CD57+ T cells in acquired aplastic anemia. Findings of the study overall: Patients versus controls showed no significant CD8+ Simpson's diversity difference. Comparison of patients with controls identified about 27 shared CD8+ CDR3 sequences.

This clonotype was seen once. Its target is unknown. Whoever was chosen for sequencing had shown CD8+CD57+ cell expansion by flow cytometry. This CDR3 region has 14 residues. CDR1 and CDR2 (germline): DFQATT, SNEGSKA (reference sequence). Genomic DNA templated the TCR beta VDJ and CDR3 profiling. In TCRdb, the reads were re-called with MiXCR into one record per CDR3 protein. This sample carries about 190,000 distinct CDR3 sequences, more than 45% of them seen once, and the ten largest clones take 9.7%. The receptor was derived from a human donor with aplastic anemia. Sequenced material: sorted CD4+, CD8+, or CD8+CD57+ T cells (not recorded which) from PBMCs. The chain combines TRBV20-1 with TRBJ2-7; tentatively, D is TRBD2 (6 bases). The DNA end favors TRBJ2-5, so the J call may be wrong. CDR3 sequence reads: CSARYGGRGETQYF. The DNA for the CDR3 is TGCAGTGCTAGATATGGGGGGAGAGGGGAGACCCAGTACTTC.